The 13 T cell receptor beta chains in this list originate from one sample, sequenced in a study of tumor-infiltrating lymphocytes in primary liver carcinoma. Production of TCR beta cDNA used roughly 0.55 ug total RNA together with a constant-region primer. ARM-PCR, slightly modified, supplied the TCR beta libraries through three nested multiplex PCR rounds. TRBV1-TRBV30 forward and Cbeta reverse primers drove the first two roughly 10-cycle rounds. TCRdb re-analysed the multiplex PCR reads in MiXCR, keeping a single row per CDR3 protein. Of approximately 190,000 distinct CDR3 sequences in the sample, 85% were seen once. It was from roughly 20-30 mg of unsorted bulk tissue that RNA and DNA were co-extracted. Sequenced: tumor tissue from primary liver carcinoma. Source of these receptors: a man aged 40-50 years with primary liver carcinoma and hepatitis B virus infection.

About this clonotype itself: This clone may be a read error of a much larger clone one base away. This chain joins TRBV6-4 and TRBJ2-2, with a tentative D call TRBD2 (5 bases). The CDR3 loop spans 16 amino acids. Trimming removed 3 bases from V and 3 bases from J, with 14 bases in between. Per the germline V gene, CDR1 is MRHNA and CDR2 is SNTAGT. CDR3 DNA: TGTGCCAGCAGTGATACCGGGATTAGCGACACCGGGGAGCTGTTTTTT. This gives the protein CASSDTGISDTGELFF.

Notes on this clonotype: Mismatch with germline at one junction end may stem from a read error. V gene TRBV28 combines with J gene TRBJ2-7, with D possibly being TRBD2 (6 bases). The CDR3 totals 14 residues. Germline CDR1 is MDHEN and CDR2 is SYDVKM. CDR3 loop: CASSYASGSYERYF. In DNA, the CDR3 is TGTGCCAGCAGTTACGCAAGCGGGTCCTATGAGCGGTACTTC.

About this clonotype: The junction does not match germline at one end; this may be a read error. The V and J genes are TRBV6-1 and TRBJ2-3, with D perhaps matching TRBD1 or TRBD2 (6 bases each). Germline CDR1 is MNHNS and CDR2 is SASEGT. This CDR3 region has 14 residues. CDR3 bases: TGTGCCAGCATTGAAGGGGGGACCACAGATACGCAGTATTTT. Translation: CASIEGGTTDTQYF.

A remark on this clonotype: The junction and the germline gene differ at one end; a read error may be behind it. CDR3 sequence reads: CASSLGRTGVNVLTF. In DNA, the CDR3 is TGTGCCAGCAGCTTGGGCCGAACTGGGGTCAACGTCCTTACTTTC. The genes are TRBV11-1 and TRBJ2-6; D is unclear. CDR3 length: 15 residues. Germline loops: CDR1 SGHAT, CDR2 FQDESV (reference sequence).

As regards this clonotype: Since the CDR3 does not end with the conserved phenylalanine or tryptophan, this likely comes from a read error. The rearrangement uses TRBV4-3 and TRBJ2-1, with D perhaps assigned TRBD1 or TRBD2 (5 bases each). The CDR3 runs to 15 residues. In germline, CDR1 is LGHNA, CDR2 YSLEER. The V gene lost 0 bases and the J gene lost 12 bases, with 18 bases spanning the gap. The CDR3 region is CASSQEGTTGRRQFL. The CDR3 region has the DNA TGCGCCAGCAGCCAAGAAGGGACCACGGGCCGGAGGCAGTTCCTC.

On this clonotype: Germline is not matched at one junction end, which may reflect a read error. CDR3 residues: CASSQEDAGANQPLHF. CDR3 DNA: TGCGCCAGCAGCCAAGAAGATGCGGGGGCCAACCAGCCCCTGCATTTT. The gene calls are TRBV4-1 and TRBJ1-5, with a possible D match to TRBD1 (6 bases). CDR1 and CDR2 from the germline V gene are MGHRA and YSYEKL. CDR3 size: 16 residues.

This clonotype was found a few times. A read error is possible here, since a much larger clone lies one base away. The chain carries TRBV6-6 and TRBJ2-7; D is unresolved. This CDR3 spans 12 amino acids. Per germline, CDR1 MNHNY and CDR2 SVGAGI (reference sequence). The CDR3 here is CVSSPSLNEQYF. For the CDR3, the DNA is TGTGTCAGCAGTCCTTCCTTGAACGAGCAGTACTTC.

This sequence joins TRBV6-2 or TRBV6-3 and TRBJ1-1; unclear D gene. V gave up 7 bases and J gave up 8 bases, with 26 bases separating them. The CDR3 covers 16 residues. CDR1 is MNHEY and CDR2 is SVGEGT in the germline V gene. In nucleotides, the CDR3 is TGTGCCAGCACTATAATCTGGACGAGGCTAGTCACCGAAGCTTTCTTT. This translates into CASTIIWTRLVTEAFF.

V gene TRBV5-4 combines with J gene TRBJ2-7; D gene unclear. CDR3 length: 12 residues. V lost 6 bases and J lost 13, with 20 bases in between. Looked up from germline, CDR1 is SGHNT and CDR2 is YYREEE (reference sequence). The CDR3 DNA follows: TGTGCCAGCATCCAAGATGTGGGGTATAAATACTTC. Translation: CASIQDVGYKYF.

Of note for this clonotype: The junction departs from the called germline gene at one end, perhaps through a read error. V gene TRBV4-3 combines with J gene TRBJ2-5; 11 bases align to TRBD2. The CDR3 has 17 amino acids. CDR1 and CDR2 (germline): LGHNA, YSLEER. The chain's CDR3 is CASRQEASGRTGETRYF. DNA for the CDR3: TGCGCCAGCAGACAAGAGGCTAGCGGGAGGACTGGTGAGACCCGGTACTTC.

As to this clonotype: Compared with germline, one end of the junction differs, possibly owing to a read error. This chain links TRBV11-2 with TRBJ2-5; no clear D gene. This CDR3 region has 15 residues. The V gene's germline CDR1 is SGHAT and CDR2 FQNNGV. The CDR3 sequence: CASSLDLPFGETQYF. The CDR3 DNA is TGTGCCAGCAGTTTAGATCTTCCATTTGGGGAGACCCAGTACTTC.

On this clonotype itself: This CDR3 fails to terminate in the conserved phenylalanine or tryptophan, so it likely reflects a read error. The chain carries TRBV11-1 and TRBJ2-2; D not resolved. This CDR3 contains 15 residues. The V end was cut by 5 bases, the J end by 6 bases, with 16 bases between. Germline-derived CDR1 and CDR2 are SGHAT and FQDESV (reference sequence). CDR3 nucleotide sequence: TGTGCCAGCAGCCATATAGGACCTTTCTCCGGGGAGCTGTTTTCT. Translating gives CASSHIGPFSGELFS.

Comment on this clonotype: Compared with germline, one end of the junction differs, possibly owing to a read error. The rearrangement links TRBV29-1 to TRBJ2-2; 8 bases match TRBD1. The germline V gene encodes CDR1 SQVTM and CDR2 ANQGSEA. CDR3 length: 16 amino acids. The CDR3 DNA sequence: TGCAACGTTCCGAGTCCAGGGGGCGCGAACACCAGGGAACTGTTTTTT. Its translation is CNVPSPGGANTRELFF.